This T cell receptor (beta chain) was obtained from a study of cytomegalovirus exposure and HLA in healthy donors. Study outcomes and limitations: Exclusion applied to some V segments, including TRBV6-2 and TRBV6-3, as they were indistinguishable.

Turning to this clone: The antigen is unknown.

The germline gives CDR1 MRHNA, CDR2 SNTAGT. The CDR3 is 15 residues long. Trimming took 3 bases from V and 5 from J; bases not matched to a gene: 2. Primers: 60 Vbeta forward and 13 Jbeta reverse. Assay used: immunoSEQ multiplex PCR; TCRdb lists only in-frame clones, some missing. The table records about 150,000 clones, 77% of them present only once. The clonotype comes from a male donor in good health and CMV-seronegative. This chain joins TRBV6-4 and TRBJ1-6; 9 bases agree with TRBD1. Input material: PBMCs. CDR3 amino acids: CASSEGDRDNSPLHF. CDR3 sequence (DNA): TGTGCCAGCAGTGAGGGGGACAGGGATAATTCACCCCTCCACTTT.